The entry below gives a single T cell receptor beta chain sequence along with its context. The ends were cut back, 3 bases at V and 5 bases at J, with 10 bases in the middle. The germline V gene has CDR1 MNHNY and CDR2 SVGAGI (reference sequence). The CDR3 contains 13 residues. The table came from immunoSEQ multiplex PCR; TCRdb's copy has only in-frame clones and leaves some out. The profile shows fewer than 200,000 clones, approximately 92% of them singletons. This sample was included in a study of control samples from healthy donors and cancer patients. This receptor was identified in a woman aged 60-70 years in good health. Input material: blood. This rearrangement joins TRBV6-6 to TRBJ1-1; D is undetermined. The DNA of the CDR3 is TGTGCCAGCAGTTATGAACGACTGACTGAAGCTTTCTTT. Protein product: CASSYERLTEAFF.